This T cell receptor (beta chain) appears in the sequencing data of a study of regulatory T cells in long-lasting Graves disease. The CDR3 loop spans 15 amino acids. CDR1 is KGHSY, CDR2 FQNENV, per germline. The V end lost 0 bases, the J end lost 1 base, and 9 bases lay between the germline ends. Both iRepertoire HTBI primers and Arm-PCR of CDR3 regions were used to build the TCR beta libraries. TCRdb independently ran MiXCR on the multiplex PCR reads; one entry per CDR3 protein. The table records 600,000 to 850,000 distinct CDR3 sequences, around 30% of them present only once. Time point in this sample: persistent/refractory GD, antithyroid drugs over 5 years with positive TRAb. Construction of the TCR library relied on RNA isolated from PBMCs.

The source is a female donor with Graves disease. The V call is TRBV16, the J call TRBJ2-5; D gene unclear. Sequenced here: peripheral blood mononuclear cells (PBMCs), sampled when the disease was refractory, from a patient treated with antithyroid drugs. CDR3 DNA: TGTGCCAGCAGCCAATCCCCCCGGAGCCAAGAGACCCAGTACTTC. It translates to CASSQSPRSQETQYF.